These 6 T cell receptor beta chains share one sample of origin, sequenced in a study of regulatory T cells in long-lasting Graves disease. iRepertoire HTBI primers and Arm-PCR of CDR3 regions built TCR beta libraries. One entry per CDR3 protein, called by TCRdb with MiXCR from the multiplex PCR reads. In the table there are around 420,000 distinct CDR3 sequences, less than 20% of which are singletons. Time point reported: newly diagnosed GD, antithyroid drugs for less than 3 months. Generation of the TCR library employed RNA extracted from PBMCs. Material: peripheral blood mononuclear cells (PBMCs), obtained at new diagnosis, from a patient treated with antithyroid drugs. Every receptor here comes from a female donor with Graves disease.

This clonotype was seen many times. The V and J genes are TRBV7-9 and TRBJ2-5; D is tentatively TRBD1 or TRBD2 (6 bases each). The CDR3 totals 20 residues. The V end lost 4 bases, the J end lost 10 bases, and 37 bases lay between the germline ends. Germline V CDR1 and CDR2: SEHNR, FQNEAQ (reference sequence). The CDR3 coding sequence is TGTGCCAGCAGCTCCTCACGGGGGCCTGGCCCCTGGTTACCCAAAGAGGGCCAGTACTTC. As protein: CASSSSRGPGPWLPKEGQYF.

This clonotype has at least ten counts. The V call is TRBV25-1, the J call TRBJ2-7; weak D call: TRBD1 (5 bases). The germline V gene has CDR1 MGHDK and CDR2 SYGVNS. The length of the CDR3 is 15 residues. V was trimmed by 3 bases and J by 1 base, leaving 13 bases between them. The CDR3 sequence: CASSDRLGASYEQYF. The CDR3 DNA reads TGTGCCAGCAGTGATCGGCTAGGGGCATCCTACGAGCAGTACTTC.

This clonotype has ten or more counts. The V call is TRBV6-1, the J call TRBJ1-5; D is perhaps TRBD1 (6 bases). The CDR3 extends over 14 amino acids. V lost 8 bases and J lost 0, with 11 bases in between. CDR1 is MNHNS, CDR2 SASEGT, per germline. This chain's CDR3 is CASGPDSSNQPQHF. As DNA, the CDR3 is TGTGCCAGCGGACCGGACAGTAGCAATCAGCCCCAGCATTTT.

This clonotype has ten or more counts. The CDR3 region is CATSDLERTGDQETQYF. The CDR3 bases are TGTGCCACCAGTGATTTAGAACGGACAGGGGACCAAGAGACCCAGTACTTC. This sequence joins TRBV24-1 and TRBJ2-5, with TRBD1 identical over 9 bases. The V segment lost 1 base and the J segment 0 bases; nucleotides outside the gene matches: 5. There are 17 residues in the CDR3. Germline-derived CDR1 and CDR2 are KGHDR and SFDVKD.

At least ten counts were recorded for this clonotype. The genes are TRBV28 and TRBJ1-6; TRBD1 matches at 7 bases. The CDR3 loop spans 16 amino acids. In germline, CDR1 is MDHEN, CDR2 SYDVKM. Unmatched junction bases numbered 16, after V lost 8 bases and J lost 9 bases. CDR3 amino acids: CASREGGGGRGSPLHF. In nucleotides, the CDR3 is TGTGCCAGCCGGGAGGGAGGAGGGGGCCGTGGTTCACCCCTCCACTTT.

There are many counts of this clonotype. V and J are TRBV3-1 and TRBJ2-4, with TRBD1 identical over 8 bases. Germline lookup yields CDR1 LGHDT and CDR2 YNNKEL (reference sequence). The CDR3 spans 13 residues. V gave up 2 bases and J gave up 9 bases; unmatched junction bases: 3. This chain's CDR3 is CASSQTGGGIQYF. In DNA, the CDR3 is TGTGCCAGCAGCCAAACAGGGGGAGGCATTCAGTACTTC.